The next 11 T cell receptor beta chains were all read from a single sample in a study of shared clonotypes between healthy human individuals. Naivety among CD8 cells was defined by CD45RO negativity and positive CCR7 selection, thereby excluding terminally differentiated effector memory CD45RA+ cells. Only in-frame clones appear in the TCRdb table, and some are missing; sequencing was by immunoSEQ multiplex PCR. The data show 2 million or so clones, with around 96% seen just once and 1.1% held by the top ten. The sample was naive CD8+ T cells sorted from blood. These receptors came from a man aged 18 to 30 in good health.

The chain is built from TRBV4-1 and TRBJ2-2, with D unclear. CDR1 MGHRA and CDR2 YSYEKL come from the germline V gene. The V end was cut by 1 base, the J end by 4 bases, with 10 bases between. The CDR3 contains 15 residues. The CDR3 region has the DNA TGCGCCAGCAGCCAAGGTGGGTTTTCCACCGGGGAGCTGTTTTTT. It is translated as CASSQGGFSTGELFF.

This chain joins TRBV30 and TRBJ2-5; TRBD2 matches at 10 bases. Germline V gene sequence: CDR1 GTSNPN, CDR2 SVGIG (reference sequence). V lost 4 bases to trimming and J lost 1 base; unmatched junction nucleotides: 9. The CDR3 totals 16 residues. The CDR3 nucleotides read TGTGCCTGGATTATGACTAGCGGGTTCAGCCAAGAGACCCAGTACTTC. This codes for CAWIMTSGFSQETQYF.

The chain carries TRBV4-1 and TRBJ2-7, with 8 bases aligning to TRBD2. J was trimmed by 7 bases and V by 5 bases; bases with no gene match: 4. The CDR3 runs 12 residues. Germline loops: CDR1 MGHRA, CDR2 YSYEKL. CDR3 in amino acids: CASSWGLGEQYF. The CDR3 nucleotides read TGCGCCAGCAGCTGGGGACTAGGGGAGCAGTACTTC.

J is TRBJ1-1 and V is TRBV7-9; 12 bases line up with TRBD1. V trimming: 5 bases; J trimming: 3 bases; junction bases outside the gene matches: 10. The length of the CDR3 is 17 residues. Germline V CDR1 and CDR2: SEHNR, FQNEAQ (reference sequence). Here the CDR3 reads CASSHGTGGAPDTEAFF. CDR3 coding DNA: TGTGCCAGCAGCCACGGGACAGGGGGCGCCCCGGACACTGAAGCTTTCTTT. The full variable domain, with the rest looked up from reference TRBV7-9 and TRBJ1-1, is DTGVSQNPRHKITKRGQNVTFRCDPISEHNRLYWYRQTLGQGPEFLTYFQNEAQLEKSRLLSDRFSAERPKGSFSTLEIQRTEQGDSAMYLCASSHGTGGAPDTEAFFGQGTRLTVV.

This clone was seen a few times. The identical CDR3 is also encoded by other nucleotide sequences in the sample. The chain recombines TRBV10-2 with TRBJ2-7; D is unclear. CDR1 is WSHSY, CDR2 SAAADI, per germline. V lost 0 bases, J lost 4 bases, and 1 base lay in between. This CDR3 spans 11 amino acids. The CDR3 here is CASSESYEQYF. The CDR3 DNA is TGCGCCAGCAGTGAGTCGTACGAGCAGTACTTC.

About this clone itself: Other DNA sequences from this sample encode an identical CDR3 as well. J is TRBJ2-7 and V is TRBV7-9; D not certain. Trimming removed 1 base from V and 5 bases from J, with 9 bases in between. In germline, CDR1 is SEHNR, CDR2 FQNEAQ (reference sequence). This CDR3 region has 13 residues. The CDR3 loop reads CASSLGLADEQYF. The CDR3 nucleotides read TGTGCCAGCAGCTTAGGTCTGGCAGACGAGCAGTACTTC.

The gene calls are TRBV9 and TRBJ2-1; 12 nucleotides agree with TRBD2. J gave up 7 bases and V 2 bases, and 7 bases lay outside the gene matches. CDR3 length: 16 amino acids. Germline CDR1 reads SGDLS; CDR2 reads YYNGEE. CDR3 DNA: TGTGCCAGCAGCGTGAATGAACTAGCGGGAGGTAATGAGCAGTTCTTC. Protein product: CASSVNELAGGNEQFF.

The CDR3 nucleotides are TGCGCCAGCAGCAGGGGGCTAGCGGGGGGACCCACCGGGGAGCTGTTTTTT. It translates to CASSRGLAGGPTGELFF. The chain employs TRBV4-1 and TRBJ2-2, with TRBD2 matching 11 bases. Germline CDR1 is MGHRA and CDR2 is YSYEKL. V dropped 5 bases and J dropped 4; count of bases not matched to a gene: 9. The CDR3 length is 17 residues.

V and J are TRBV19 and TRBJ1-5; 8 bases are shared with TRBD1. Germline CDR1 and CDR2: LNHDA and SQIVND (reference sequence). V gave up 7 bases and J gave up 1 base; unmatched junction bases: 9. This CDR3 region has 16 residues. In DNA form, the CDR3 reads TGTGCCAGTACCCCAGACAGGGGAATGAGCAATCAGCCCCAGCATTTT. Its translation: CASTPDRGMSNQPQHF.

This clone was counted a single time. The chain couples TRBV5-1 to TRBJ1-2; D might be TRBD1 (6 bases). CDR3 length: 16 amino acids. Germline values: CDR1 SGHRS, CDR2 YFSETQ. Deletions cut 0 bases from V and 7 bases from J, with 19 bases between. The CDR3 nucleotides read TGCGCCAGCAGCTTGGAGATTGACAGGCCTATTCTTGGCTACACCTTC. As protein: CASSLEIDRPILGYTF.

This clone was recorded once. V and J are TRBV5-6 and TRBJ2-7; D possibly corresponds to TRBD2 (6 bases). V was trimmed by 4 bases and J by 2 bases, leaving 13 bases between them. The CDR3 is 14 amino acids. Looked up from germline, CDR1 is SGHDT and CDR2 is YYEEEE. The CDR3 region has the DNA TGTGCCAGCAGCAAGGGACTTTCTACCTACGAGCAGTACTTC. Protein sequence: CASSKGLSTYEQYF.